This T cell receptor (beta chain) is drawn from a study of cytomegalovirus exposure and HLA in healthy donors. Whole-study findings and limits: The study dropped some indistinguishable V segments, TRBV6-2 and TRBV6-3 among them. The majority of TCR sequences were rare, yet some public TCRs appeared in many donors. CMV antigen specificity of three CMV-associated chains was confirmed in vitro. For most TCR beta V segments, an earlier analysis put the productive rate at about 90% or about 30% of the time.

Both 60 Vbeta primers and 13 Jbeta primers went into the PCR. Sequencing was performed with immunoSEQ multiplex PCR; in TCRdb, only in-frame clones are kept and a portion is missing. The sample has around 160,000 clones, about 71% seen once; the top ten hold around 3%. V was trimmed by 0 bases and J by 1 base, leaving 6 bases between them. This CDR3 is 14 amino acids long. Germline V gene data show CDR1 as SGHTA and CDR2 as FQGNSA. This clone was counted between two and nine times. Its antigen is currently unknown. This receptor was taken from a woman between 35 and 50 years old in good health and CMV-seropositive. The gene calls are TRBV7-2 and TRBJ1-1; possible D gene TRBD1, 5 bases. What was sequenced was PBMCs. The CDR3 DNA is TGTGCCAGCAGCTTAGCAGGGGAGAACACTGAAGCTTTCTTT. This translates into CASSLAGENTEAFF.